This TCR beta chain stems from a study of siplizumab effects on memory and regulatory T cells. Libraries were prepared by immunoSEQ multiplex PCR; TCRdb keeps only in-frame clonotypes and omits some of them. The data show some 46,000 clones, about 93% seen once. The ends lost 0 bases at V and 5 bases at J; junction bases unmatched: 3. Germline V gene lookup returns CDR1 MNHEY and CDR2 SVGAGI. The CDR3 sequence is 16 residues long. The clonotype originates from a human donor in good health. The V and J genes are TRBV6-5 and TRBJ2-3; 12 bases align to TRBD2. Material for sequencing was CD8+ T cells sorted from blood. The CDR3 reads CASSYSATSGRDTQYF. CDR3 coding DNA: TGTGCCAGCAGTTACTCGGCGACTAGCGGGAGAGATACGCAGTATTTT.